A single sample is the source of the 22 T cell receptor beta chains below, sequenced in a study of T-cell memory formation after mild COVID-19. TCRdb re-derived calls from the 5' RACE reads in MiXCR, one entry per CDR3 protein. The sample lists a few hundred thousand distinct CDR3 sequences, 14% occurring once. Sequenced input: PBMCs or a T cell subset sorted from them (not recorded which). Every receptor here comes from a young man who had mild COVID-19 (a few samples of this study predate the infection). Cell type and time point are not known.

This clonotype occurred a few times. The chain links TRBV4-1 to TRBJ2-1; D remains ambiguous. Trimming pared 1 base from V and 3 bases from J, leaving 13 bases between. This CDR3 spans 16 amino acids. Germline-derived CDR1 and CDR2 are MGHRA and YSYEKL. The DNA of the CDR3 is TGCGCCAGCAGCCAAGCAAGGGCAGGTGTCTACAATGAGCAGTTCTTC. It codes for CASSQARAGVYNEQFF.

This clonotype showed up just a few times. For the CDR3, the DNA is TGTGCCAGCAGCTTTCAGGGGCTGGGGTCACCCCTCCACTTT. This codes for CASSFQGLGSPLHF. The rearrangement uses TRBV7-9 and TRBJ1-6; D perhaps matches TRBD1 (6 bases). The CDR3 extends over 14 amino acids. Deletions cut 3 bases from V and 10 bases from J, with 13 bases between. Germline loops: CDR1 SEHNR, CDR2 FQNEAQ (reference sequence).

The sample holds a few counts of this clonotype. The CDR3 DNA reads TGTGCCAGCAGCTTAGAGGGGCCAGGAGATACGCAGTATTTT. Translation: CASSLEGPGDTQYF. This chain uses TRBV11-1 with TRBJ2-3, with TRBD1 as a possible D gene (5 bases). CDR1 is SGHAT and CDR2 is FQDESV in the germline V gene (reference sequence). Trimming stripped 1 base from V and 5 bases from J, with 10 bases between. The CDR3 is made up of 14 amino acids.

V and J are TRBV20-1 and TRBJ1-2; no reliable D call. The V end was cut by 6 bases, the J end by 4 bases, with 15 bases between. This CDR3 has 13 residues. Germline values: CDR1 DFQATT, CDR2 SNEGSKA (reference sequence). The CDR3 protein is CSAAHQSLYGYTF. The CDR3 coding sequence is TGCAGTGCCGCACACCAAAGTCTCTATGGCTACACCTTC.

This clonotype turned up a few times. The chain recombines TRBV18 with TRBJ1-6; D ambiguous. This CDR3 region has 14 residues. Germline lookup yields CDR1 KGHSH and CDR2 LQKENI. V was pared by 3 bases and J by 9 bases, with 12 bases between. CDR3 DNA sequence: TGTGCCAGCTCACCGTTAAAGGGTCCTTCACCCCTCCACTTT. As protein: CASSPLKGPSPLHF.

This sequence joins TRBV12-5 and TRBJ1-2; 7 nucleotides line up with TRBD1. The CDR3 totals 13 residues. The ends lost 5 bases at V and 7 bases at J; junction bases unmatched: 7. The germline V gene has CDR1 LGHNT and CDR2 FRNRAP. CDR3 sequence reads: CASGPRQGFGYTF. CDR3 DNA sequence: TGTGCTAGTGGTCCGAGACAGGGATTTGGCTACACCTTC.

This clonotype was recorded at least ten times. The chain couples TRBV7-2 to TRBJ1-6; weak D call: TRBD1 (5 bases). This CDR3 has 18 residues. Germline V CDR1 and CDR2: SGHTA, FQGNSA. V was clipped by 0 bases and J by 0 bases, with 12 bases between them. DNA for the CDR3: TGTGCCAGCAGCTTAGCTCCACAGGCGAGCTCCTATAATTCACCCCTCCACTTT. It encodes CASSLAPQASSYNSPLHF.

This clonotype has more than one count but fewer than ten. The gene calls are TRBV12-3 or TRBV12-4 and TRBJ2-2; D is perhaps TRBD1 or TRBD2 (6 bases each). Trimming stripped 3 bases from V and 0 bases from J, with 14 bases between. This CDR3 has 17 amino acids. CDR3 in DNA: TGTGCCAGCAGTTTTGTTAATAGGGGGGCGAACACCGGGGAGCTGTTTTTT. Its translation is CASSFVNRGANTGELFF.

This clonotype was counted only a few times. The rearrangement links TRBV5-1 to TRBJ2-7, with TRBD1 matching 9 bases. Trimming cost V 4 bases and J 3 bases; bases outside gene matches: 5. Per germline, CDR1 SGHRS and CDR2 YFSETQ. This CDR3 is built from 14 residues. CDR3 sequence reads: CASSLTGGDYEQYF. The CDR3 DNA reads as TGCGCCAGCAGCCTGACAGGGGGGGACTACGAGCAGTACTTC.

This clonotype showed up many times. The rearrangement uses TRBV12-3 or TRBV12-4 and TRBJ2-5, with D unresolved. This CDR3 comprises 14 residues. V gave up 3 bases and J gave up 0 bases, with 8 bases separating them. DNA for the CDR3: TGTGCCAGCAGTTTCAGCGAGTACCAAGAGACCCAGTACTTC. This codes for CASSFSEYQETQYF.

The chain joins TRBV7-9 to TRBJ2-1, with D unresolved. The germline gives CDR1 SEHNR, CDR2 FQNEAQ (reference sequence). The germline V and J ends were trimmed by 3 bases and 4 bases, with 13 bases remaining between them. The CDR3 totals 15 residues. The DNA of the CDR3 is TGTGCCAGCAGCTTCGGCGGACCCTATTACAATGAGCAGTTCTTC. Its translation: CASSFGGPYYNEQFF.

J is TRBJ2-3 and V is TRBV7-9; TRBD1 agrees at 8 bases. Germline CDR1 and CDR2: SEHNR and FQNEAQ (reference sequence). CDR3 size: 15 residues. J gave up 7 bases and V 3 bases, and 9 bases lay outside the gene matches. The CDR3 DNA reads TGTGCCAGCAGCTTCAAGGACAGGGCCCCGAATACGCAGTATTTT. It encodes CASSFKDRAPNTQYF.

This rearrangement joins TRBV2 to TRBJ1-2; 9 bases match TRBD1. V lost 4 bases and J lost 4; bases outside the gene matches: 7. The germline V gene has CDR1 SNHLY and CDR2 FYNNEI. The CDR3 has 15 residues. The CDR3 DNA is TGTGCCAGCAGTGTGGAGGACAGGGGCCCCTATGGCTACACCTTC. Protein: CASSVEDRGPYGYTF. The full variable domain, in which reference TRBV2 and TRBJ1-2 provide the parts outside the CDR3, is EPEVTQTPSHQVTQMGQEVILRCVPISNHLYFYWYRQILGQKVEFLVSFYNNEISEKSEIFDDQFSVERPDGSNFTLKIRSTKLEDSAMYFCASSVEDRGPYGYTFGSGTRLTVV.

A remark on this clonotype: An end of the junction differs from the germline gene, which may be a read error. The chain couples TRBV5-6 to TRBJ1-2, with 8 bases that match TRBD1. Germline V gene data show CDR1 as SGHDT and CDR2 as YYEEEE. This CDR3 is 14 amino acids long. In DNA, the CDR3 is TGTTCCAGCAGCTTGGCGGGACAGGCCTATGGCTACACCTTC. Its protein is CSSSLAGQAYGYTF.

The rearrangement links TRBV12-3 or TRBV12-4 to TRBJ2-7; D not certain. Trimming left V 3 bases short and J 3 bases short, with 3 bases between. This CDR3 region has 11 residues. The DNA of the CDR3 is TGTGCCAGCAGTTTGGACTACGAGCAGTACGTC. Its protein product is CASSLDYEQYV.

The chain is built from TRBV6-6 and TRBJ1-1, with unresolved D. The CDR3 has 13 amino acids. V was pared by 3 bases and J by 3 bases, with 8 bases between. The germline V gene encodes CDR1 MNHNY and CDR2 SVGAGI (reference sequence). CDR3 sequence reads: CASSYVRDTEAFF. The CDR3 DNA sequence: TGTGCCAGCAGTTATGTAAGGGACACTGAAGCTTTCTTT.

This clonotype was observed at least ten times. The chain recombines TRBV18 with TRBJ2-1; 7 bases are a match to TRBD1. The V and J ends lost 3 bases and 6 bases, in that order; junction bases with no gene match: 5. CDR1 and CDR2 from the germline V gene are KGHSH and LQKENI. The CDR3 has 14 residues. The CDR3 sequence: CASSPRDSPNEQFF. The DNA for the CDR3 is TGTGCCAGCTCACCCCGGGACAGCCCCAATGAGCAGTTCTTC.

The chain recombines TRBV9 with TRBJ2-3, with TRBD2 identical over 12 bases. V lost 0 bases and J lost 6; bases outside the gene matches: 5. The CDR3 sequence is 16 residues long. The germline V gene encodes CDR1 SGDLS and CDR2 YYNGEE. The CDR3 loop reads CASSVALAGGVDTQYF. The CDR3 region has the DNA TGTGCCAGCAGCGTAGCACTAGCGGGAGGTGTCGATACGCAGTATTTT.

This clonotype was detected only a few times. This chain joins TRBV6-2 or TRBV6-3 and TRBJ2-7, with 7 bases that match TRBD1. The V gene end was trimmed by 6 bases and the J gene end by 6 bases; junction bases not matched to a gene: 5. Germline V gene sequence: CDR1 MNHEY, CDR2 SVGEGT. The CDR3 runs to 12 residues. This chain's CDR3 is CASSFQGVEQYV. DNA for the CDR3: TGTGCCAGCAGCTTTCAGGGGGTCGAGCAGTACGTC.

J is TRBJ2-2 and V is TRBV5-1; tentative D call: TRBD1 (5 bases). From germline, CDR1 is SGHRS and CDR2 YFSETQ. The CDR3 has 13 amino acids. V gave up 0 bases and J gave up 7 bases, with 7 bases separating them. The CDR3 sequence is CASSLGQGGELFF. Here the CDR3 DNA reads TGCGCCAGCAGCTTGGGGCAGGGCGGGGAGCTGTTTTTT.

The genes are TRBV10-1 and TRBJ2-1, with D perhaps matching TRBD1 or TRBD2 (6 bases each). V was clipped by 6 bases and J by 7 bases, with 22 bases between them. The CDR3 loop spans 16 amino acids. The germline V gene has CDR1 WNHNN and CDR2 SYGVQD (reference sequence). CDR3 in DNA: TGCGCCAGCAGGCCATCCCATAGGGGGGAAAGGAATGAGCAGTTCTTC. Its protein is CASRPSHRGERNEQFF.

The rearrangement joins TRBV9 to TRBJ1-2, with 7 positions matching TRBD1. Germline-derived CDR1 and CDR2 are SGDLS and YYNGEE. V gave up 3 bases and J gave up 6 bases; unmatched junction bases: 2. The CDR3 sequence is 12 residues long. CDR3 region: CASSATGNGYTF. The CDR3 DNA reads TGTGCCAGCAGCGCGACAGGGAATGGCTACACCTTC. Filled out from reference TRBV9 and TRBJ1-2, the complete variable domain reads DSGVTQTPKHLITATGQRVTLRCSPRSGDLSVYWYQQSLDQGLQFLIQYYNGEERAKGNILERFSAQQFPDLHSELNLSSLELGDSALYFCASSATGNGYTFGSGTRLTVV.